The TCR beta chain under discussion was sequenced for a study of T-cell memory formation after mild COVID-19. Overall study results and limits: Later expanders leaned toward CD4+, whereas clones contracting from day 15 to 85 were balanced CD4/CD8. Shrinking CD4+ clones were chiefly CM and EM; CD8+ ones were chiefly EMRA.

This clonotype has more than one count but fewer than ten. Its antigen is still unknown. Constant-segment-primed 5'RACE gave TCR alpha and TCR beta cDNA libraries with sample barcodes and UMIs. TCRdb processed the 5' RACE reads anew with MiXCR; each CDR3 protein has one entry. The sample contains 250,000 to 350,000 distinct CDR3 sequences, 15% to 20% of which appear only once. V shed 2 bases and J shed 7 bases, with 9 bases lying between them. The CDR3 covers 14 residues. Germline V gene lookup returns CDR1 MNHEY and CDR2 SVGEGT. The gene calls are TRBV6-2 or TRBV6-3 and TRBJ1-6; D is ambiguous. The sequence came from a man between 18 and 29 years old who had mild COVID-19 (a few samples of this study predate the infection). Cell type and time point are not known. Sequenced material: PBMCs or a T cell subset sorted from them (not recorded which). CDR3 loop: CASSYPHLNSPLHF. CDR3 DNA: TGTGCCAGCAGTTACCCGCACCTGAATTCACCCCTCCACTTT.